This T cell receptor beta chain was obtained from a study of beta chain features in type 1 diabetes. Study conclusions and caveats: Resolution of whether HLA type affects TCRB rearrangement was not achieved here. Compared with healthy donors, patients appeared to share more similar naive, central memory and regulatory TCRB repertoires.

Cells sorted by CD45RO/CCR7/CD25/CD127/CD95/CD27 comprised CD4+ naive, central memory, regulatory and stem cell-like memory cells. Expressed TCRB transcripts were sequenced because the entire RNA isolate underwent reverse transcription. Assay used: immunoSEQ multiplex PCR; TCRdb lists only in-frame clones, some missing. This repertoire shows 310,000 or so clones, roughly 8% found once; its top ten account for 0.44%. This clone was recorded many times. Its specificity is not known. There are 15 residues in the CDR3. Germline-derived CDR1 and CDR2 are ENHRY and SYGVKD. Trimming left V 4 bases short and J 5 bases short, with 16 bases between.

The chain has TRBV10-3 and TRBJ2-3; perhaps TRBD1 as D (5 bases). The specimen sequenced was central memory CD4+ T cells from blood. The sequence was obtained from a woman in her late teens or twenties in good health. This CDR3 reads CAISAGWKALDTQYF. CDR3 coding DNA: TGTGCCATCAGTGCAGGGTGGAAGGCCTTAGATACGCAGTATTTT.